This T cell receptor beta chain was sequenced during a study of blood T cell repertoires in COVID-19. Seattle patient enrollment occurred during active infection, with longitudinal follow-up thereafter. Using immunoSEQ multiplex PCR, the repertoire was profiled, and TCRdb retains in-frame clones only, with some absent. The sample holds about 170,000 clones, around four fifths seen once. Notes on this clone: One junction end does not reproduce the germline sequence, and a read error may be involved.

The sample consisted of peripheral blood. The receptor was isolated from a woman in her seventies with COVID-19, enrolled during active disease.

The CDR3 spells CASSLALSGTDTQYF. The CDR3 region has the DNA TGTGCTAGCAGCTTAGCGCTGTCGGGGACAGATACGCAGTATTTT. The genes are TRBV7-7 and TRBJ2-3; TRBD2 is a possible D gene (5 bases). The germline CDR1 and CDR2 sequences are SSHAT and FNYEAQ (reference sequence). The CDR3 length is 15 residues.